What follows are 7 T cell receptor beta chains derived from one specimen sequenced in a study of T-cell memory formation after mild COVID-19. TCRdb processed the 5' RACE reads anew with MiXCR; each CDR3 protein has one entry. The data hold about 360,000 distinct CDR3 sequences, with 13% to 15% observed a single time. What was sequenced was PBMCs or a T cell subset sorted from them (not recorded which). These receptors originate from a man between 18 and 35 years old who had mild COVID-19 (a few samples of this study predate the infection). Cell type and time point are not known.

This clonotype was seen ten or more times. The genes are TRBV4-2 and TRBJ2-5, with 8 positions matching TRBD2. The V and J ends lost 0 bases and 2 bases, in that order; junction bases with no gene match: 5. The CDR3 covers 16 residues. In germline, CDR1 is LGHNA, CDR2 YNFKEQ. The CDR3 nucleotides read TGTGCCAGCAGCCAAGAGGGCACTAGCGGACAAGAGACCCAGTACTTC. Translation gives CASSQEGTSGQETQYF.

A few counts support this clonotype. This chain connects TRBV5-1 to TRBJ2-2, with D tentatively TRBD1 (5 bases). Trimming left V 3 bases short and J 2 bases short, with 11 bases between. CDR1 SGHRS and CDR2 YFSETQ come from the germline V gene. The CDR3 contains 15 residues. The CDR3 spells CASSSLTANTGELFF. CDR3 nucleotide sequence: TGCGCCAGCAGCTCGCTGACAGCTAACACCGGGGAGCTGTTTTTT.

V gene TRBV6-2 or TRBV6-3 combines with J gene TRBJ1-2; D might be TRBD1 (6 bases). The germline V gene has CDR1 MNHEY and CDR2 SVGEGT. The CDR3 covers 16 residues. V was pared by 2 bases and J by 7 bases, with 20 bases between. CDR3 coding DNA: TGTGCCAGCAGTTACAGCCGGGACACAAGTGGCTTTGGCTACACCTTC. As protein: CASSYSRDTSGFGYTF.

This chain uses TRBV5-1 with TRBJ2-1; 8 bases match TRBD2. The CDR3 loop spans 17 amino acids. V was clipped by 0 bases and J by 0 bases; unmatched bases: 5. Germline CDR1 reads SGHRS; CDR2 reads YFSETQ. The CDR3 is CASSLGTSSNSYNEQFF. CDR3 DNA: TGCGCCAGCAGCTTGGGGACTAGCAGTAACTCCTACAATGAGCAGTTCTTC. Using reference TRBV5-1 and TRBJ2-1 for the parts outside the CDR3, the full variable domain is KAGVTQTPRYLIKTRGQQVTLSCSPISGHRSVSWYQQTPGQGLQFLFEYFSETQRNKGNFPGRFSGRQFSNSRSEMNVSTLELGDSALYLCASSLGTSSNSYNEQFFGPGTRLTVL.

This chain joins TRBV18 and TRBJ1-5; weak D call: TRBD1 (6 bases). This CDR3 contains 13 residues. The ends were cut back, 3 bases at V and 6 bases at J, with 9 bases in the middle. CDR1 KGHSH and CDR2 LQKENI come from the germline V gene. The CDR3 DNA reads TGTGCCAGCTCACCCACAGGGTCTCAGCCCCAGCATTTT. It translates to CASSPTGSQPQHF.

The CDR3 reads CASRQRGVNNEQYV. The DNA for the CDR3 is TGCGCCAGCAGGCAGCGGGGGGTAAACAACGAGCAGTACGTC. The chain carries TRBV5-1 and TRBJ2-7; 9 bases are shared with TRBD2. Germline loops: CDR1 SGHRS, CDR2 YFSETQ. V lost 5 bases to trimming and J lost 5 bases; unmatched junction nucleotides: 8. This CDR3 contains 14 residues.

This clonotype was recorded a few times. The rearrangement uses TRBV2 and TRBJ1-1, with D possibly being TRBD1 (5 bases). Per the germline V gene, CDR1 is SNHLY and CDR2 is FYNNEI. There are 18 residues in the CDR3. The V gene lost 6 bases and the J gene lost 0 bases, with 23 bases spanning the gap. The CDR3 here is CASRVPGRRVQMNTEAFF. Written as DNA, the CDR3 is TGTGCCAGCAGAGTCCCGGGGCGAAGGGTCCAGATGAACACTGAAGCTTTCTTT.